The clone carrying this T cell receptor (beta chain) was observed a handful of times. Its antigen is not known. The second PCR ran roughly 6 to 12 cycles with a sample-barcoded 5' primer and J-beta primers. A single record per CDR3 protein comes from TCRdb applying MiXCR to the 5' RACE reads. The sample has 1.8 million or so distinct CDR3 sequences, about 39% seen once; the top ten hold roughly 23%. The data are from a study of blood T cells in healthy people across ages. CDR1 and CDR2 from the germline V gene are SEHNR and FQNEAQ (reference sequence). V gave up 5 bases and J gave up 7 bases, with 20 bases separating them. The CDR3 runs to 16 residues. Study-wide results and caveats: Roughly linear declines in TCR beta diversity per million T cells occurred with age.

The V gene is TRBV7-9, the J gene TRBJ2-2; tentative D call: TRBD2 (5 bases). The sequencing sample was made of blood. The source is a human donor in good health. CDR3 sequence reads: CASSHTISEGIGELFF. The CDR3 nucleotides read TGTGCCAGCAGCCATACGATCTCAGAGGGCATCGGGGAGCTGTTTTTT.